A selection of T cell receptor beta chains follows, all from one sample in a study of molecular identifiers for immune sequencing clone quantification. TCRdb re-analysed the PCR reads in MiXCR, keeping a single row per CDR3 protein. The sample contains 250,000 to 400,000 distinct CDR3 sequences, 20% to 25% of which appear only once. Sequencing was carried out using naive CD8+ T cells from blood, with Jurkat cell RNA spiked in. These receptors all come from a human donor in good health. Some libraries in this study had Jurkat cell RNA spiked in. The CDR3 runs from the conserved cysteine through the conserved F or W. The D gene is left open where the match is weak. Clone size is given for some rows only: seen once, a few or many times, or a class if the clone is expanded.

TRBV7-8	TRBJ1-5	-	few	CASSQTEQINQPQHF	TGTGCCAGCAGCCAGACAGAGCAGATCAATCAGCCCCAGCATTTT
TRBV20-1	TRBJ2-7	TRBD1	many	CSARPGGSYEQYF	TGCAGTGCTCGCCCAGGGGGCTCCTACGAGCAGTACTTC
TRBV27	TRBJ2-1	-	-	CASSWTGGSYNEQFF	TGTGCCAGCAGTTGGACTGGGGGCTCCTACAATGAGCAGTTCTTC
TRBV2	TRBJ1-1	-	many	CASSEGQGFTEAFF	TGTGCCAGCAGTGAAGGGCAGGGGTTCACTGAAGCTTTCTTT
TRBV6-2/TRBV6-3	TRBJ2-3	TRBD2	-	CASSRGRRSDTQYF	TGTGCCAGCAGCCGCGGGAGAAGGTCAGATACGCAGTATTTT
TRBV6-5	TRBJ1-4	-	many	CASSPESRDEKLFF	TGTGCCAGCAGTCCCGAAAGTCGCGATGAAAAACTGTTTTTT
TRBV14	TRBJ1-1	-	many	CASSQAGGTDTEAFF	TGTGCCAGCAGCCAAGCCGGGGGCACGGACACTGAAGCTTTCTTT
TRBV28	TRBJ2-1	-	many	CASREIPRLRDSNEQFF	TGTGCCAGCAGGGAAATCCCCCGGTTGAGAGACTCGAATGAGCAGTTCTTC
TRBV25-1	TRBJ2-7	-	-	CASKKDTYEQYF	TGTGCCAGCAAAAAGGACACCTACGAGCAGTACTTC
TRBV6-1	TRBJ2-3	-	many	CASSEPVASTDTQYF	TGTGCCAGCAGTGAACCCGTGGCTAGCACAGATACGCAGTATTTT
TRBV18	TRBJ2-5	TRBD1	-	CASSPADRQETQYF	TGTGCCAGCTCACCCGCGGACAGGCAAGAGACCCAGTACTTC
TRBV15	TRBJ2-1	-	few	CATSRDHTYNEQFF	TGTGCCACCAGCAGAGACCACACATACAATGAGCAGTTCTTC
TRBV3-1	TRBJ2-3	-	-	CASSQGLAGTQYF	TGTGCCAGCAGCCAGGGCCTAGCAGGTACGCAGTATTTT
TRBV13	TRBJ2-5	TRBD1	many	CASSKRQGISKETQYF	TGTGCCAGCAGCAAAAGACAGGGAATCTCCAAAGAGACCCAGTACTTC
TRBV18	TRBJ2-2	TRBD2	-	CASSPTSGNPGELFF	TGTGCCAGCTCACCTACTAGCGGGAATCCCGGGGAGCTGTTTTTT
TRBV19	TRBJ1-4	-	many	CASSIGGVEKLFF	TGTGCCAGTAGTATCGGTGGGGTTGAAAAACTGTTTTTT
TRBV6-6	TRBJ2-2	TRBD2	many	CASSLNPGLAETGELFF	TGTGCCAGCAGCCTAAACCCGGGACTAGCGGAGACCGGGGAGCTGTTTTTT
TRBV30	TRBJ2-3	TRBD2	-	CAWSISSGGLDTQYF	TGTGCCTGGAGTATTAGTAGCGGGGGTTTGGATACGCAGTATTTT
TRBV11-2	TRBJ2-7	-	few	CASSSISGSPSYEQYF	TGTGCCAGCAGCTCAATTTCGGGATCCCCCTCCTACGAGCAGTACTTC
TRBV5-5	TRBJ2-7	-	many	CASSLGAGLSYEQYF	TGTGCCAGCAGCTTGGGGGCAGGGTTAAGCTACGAGCAGTACTTC
TRBV20-1	TRBJ2-7	-	many	CSAREPSAYEQYF	TGCAGTGCTAGAGAGCCAAGTGCCTACGAGCAGTACTTC
TRBV29-1	TRBJ2-5	-	many	CSVDRGQETQYF	TGCAGCGTTGATAGGGGCCAAGAGACCCAGTACTTC
TRBV27	TRBJ2-1	-	many	CASSSQGGGYSYEQFF	TGTGCCAGCAGTTCCCAAGGAGGGGGGTACAGTTATGAGCAGTTCTTC
TRBV5-1	TRBJ2-2	-	many	CASSLGSSTGELFF	TGCGCCAGCAGCTTGGGGTCATCTACCGGGGAGCTGTTTTTT
TRBV7-9	TRBJ1-1	TRBD1	many	CASSSGPGTGANTEAFF	TGTGCCAGCAGCTCGGGTCCCGGGACAGGGGCTAACACTGAAGCTTTCTTT
TRBV3-1	TRBJ2-7	TRBD2	few	CASSQPSGGAHEQYF	TGTGCCAGCAGCCAACCCAGCGGGGGGGCCCACGAGCAGTACTTC
TRBV7-9	TRBJ2-3	TRBD1	many	CASSPEQGARRYTQYF	TGTGCCAGCAGCCCGGAACAGGGGGCCCGACGTTATACGCAGTATTTT
TRBV6-1	TRBJ2-2	-	many	CASIGRHTGELFF	TGTGCCAGCATTGGTAGACACACCGGGGAGCTGTTTTTT
TRBV2	TRBJ1-5	-	-	CASSEAAGFTESQPQHF	TGTGCCAGCAGTGAAGCTGCGGGTTTTACAGAGAGTCAGCCCCAGCATTTT
TRBV28	TRBJ2-7	TRBD1	many	CASSSQWTGPLSSYEQYF	TGTGCCAGCAGTTCCCAGTGGACAGGCCCCTTAAGCTCCTACGAGCAGTACTTC
TRBV6-6	TRBJ2-2	-	many	CASTGGNTGELFF	TGTGCCAGCACTGGCGGGAACACCGGGGAGCTGTTTTTT
TRBV7-9	TRBJ2-3	-	many	CASSRTGTSTDTQYF	TGTGCCAGCAGCCGTACTGGGACTAGCACAGATACGCAGTATTTT
TRBV6-2/TRBV6-3	TRBJ1-5	-	few	CASSYSIQPQHF	TGTGCCAGCAGTTACTCCATTCAGCCCCAGCATTTT
TRBV7-6	TRBJ2-1	TRBD2	-	CASSLDIINGRAPNEQFF	TGTGCCAGCAGCTTAGACATCATTAACGGGAGGGCCCCCAATGAGCAGTTCTTC
TRBV7-9	TRBJ1-1	-	many	CASTPDGGSEAFF	TGTGCCAGCACCCCGGATGGGGGTTCTGAAGCTTTCTTT
TRBV9	TRBJ2-7	TRBD1	-	CASSVDPGQVYEQYF	TGTGCCAGCAGCGTAGACCCGGGACAGGTCTACGAGCAGTACTTC
TRBV4-1	TRBJ2-5	-	few	CASSQGVGLETQCF	TGCGCCAGCAGCCAAGGGGTAGGGCTGGAGACCCAGTGCTTC
TRBV6-6	TRBJ2-4	-	many	CASSPPEEGRAKNIQYF	TGTGCCAGCAGCCCCCCGGAGGAGGGGCGAGCCAAAAACATTCAGTACTTC
TRBV12-3/TRBV12-4	TRBJ1-2	-	-	CASSPNLLGNGNGYTF	TGTGCCAGCAGCCCAAACCTACTGGGAAATGGAAATGGCTACACCTTC
TRBV7-2	TRBJ1-4	TRBD1	many	CASSLRTGMTEKLFF	TGTGCCAGCAGCCTAAGGACAGGGATGACAGAAAAACTGTTTTTT
TRBV14	TRBJ2-7	TRBD2	few	CASSQHVGLAMVEQYF	TGTGCCAGCAGCCAACACGTTGGACTAGCGATGGTCGAGCAGTACTTC
TRBV14	TRBJ2-7	-	-	CASSQDHSGEQYF	TGTGCCAGCAGCCAAGACCACAGCGGCGAGCAGTACTTC
TRBV6-1	TRBJ2-5	-	-	CASLTGAHAYQETQYF	TGTGCCAGTCTGACAGGCGCCCACGCGTACCAAGAGACCCAGTACTTC
TRBV7-9	TRBJ1-1	TRBD1	many	CASSPKLAGGGTEAFF	TGTGCCAGCAGCCCTAAGTTGGCAGGGGGCGGCACTGAAGCTTTCTTT
TRBV7-9	TRBJ1-4	TRBD1	many	CASSSTGGNEKLFF	TGTGCCAGCAGCTCTACAGGGGGTAACGAAAAACTGTTTTTT
TRBV2	TRBJ1-3	-	many	CASTWATSSSGNTIYF	TGTGCCAGCACCTGGGCTACTTCTAGCTCTGGAAACACCATATATTTT
TRBV7-9	TRBJ2-2	-	many	CASSYRELANTGELFF	TGTGCCAGCAGCTACCGGGAGCTCGCGAACACCGGGGAGCTGTTTTTT
TRBV12-5	TRBJ2-5	TRBD2	few	CASGLGLAETQYF	TGTGCTAGTGGTTTGGGACTAGCAGAGACCCAGTACTTC
TRBV5-1	TRBJ2-4	TRBD2	many	CASSSTTSGIAKNIQYF	TGCGCCAGCAGCTCCACGACAAGCGGGATAGCCAAAAACATTCAGTACTTC
TRBV27	TRBJ2-7	-	few	CASSSPGLEDEQYF	TGTGCCAGCAGTTCGCCGGGACTCGAGGACGAGCAGTACTTC
TRBV4-1	TRBJ2-7	-	many	CASSPTLDRGYEQYF	TGCGCCAGCAGCCCGACCTTGGACAGAGGCTACGAGCAGTACTTC
TRBV20-1	TRBJ1-1	-	many	CSARADGGMNTEAFF	TGCAGTGCTAGAGCAGACGGGGGCATGAACACTGAAGCTTTCTTT
TRBV28	TRBJ1-3	TRBD1	many	CASSDRQGSVSGNTIYF	TGTGCCAGCAGCGATCGACAGGGATCGGTTTCTGGAAACACCATATATTTT
TRBV7-9	TRBJ1-2	-	many	CASSLVATAYGYTF	TGTGCCAGCAGCTTAGTTGCGACAGCCTATGGCTACACCTTC
TRBV29-1	TRBJ2-5	-	-	CSVEDNTAALCQETQYF	TGCAGCGTTGAAGATAACACGGCAGCGCTGTGCCAAGAGACCCAGTACTTC
TRBV6-5	TRBJ2-5	-	many	CASSYVGEETQYF	TGTGCCAGCAGTTACGTGGGGGAAGAGACCCAGTACTTC
TRBV29-1	TRBJ2-7	-	many	CSVEQGGYEQYF	TGCAGCGTTGAACAGGGCGGGTACGAGCAGTACTTC
TRBV7-8	TRBJ2-2	-	many	CASSLWEPARSGELFF	TGTGCCAGCAGCTTATGGGAACCAGCGCGGTCCGGGGAGCTGTTTTTT
TRBV5-1	TRBJ2-3	TRBD2	-	CASSLDQRGLGDTQYF	TGCGCCAGCAGCTTGGACCAGCGGGGCCTCGGGGATACGCAGTATTTT